The rows below give T cell receptor beta chains drawn from one sample of a study of blood T cell repertoires in COVID-19. This table comes from immunoSEQ multiplex PCR, and its TCRdb copy is limited to in-frame clones, with some not included. Of 200,000 to 250,000 clones in the sample, 87% were seen once. Sequenced material: PBMCs or T cells enriched from blood (not recorded which). The receptors were sampled from a woman aged 25 to 39 with acute COVID-19. Each CDR3 is given with its conserved first and last residue. D genes are given only for firm matches. Not all rows give a size; the values are once, few, many and, for expanded clones, a class.

CASTGGTEAFF,TGTGCCAGCACCGGGGGAACTGAAGCTTTCTTT,TRBJ1-1,TRBV6-5,-,-
CASSQSTASYGYTF,TGTGCCAGCAGCCAATCCACAGCTTCCTATGGCTACACCTTC,TRBJ1-2,TRBV16,-,-
CASSPRGWGQGAEAFF,TGTGCCAGCAGCCCTAGGGGGTGGGGACAGGGGGCCGAAGCTTTCTTT,TRBJ1-1,TRBV7-8,TRBD1,-
CASSYSLKARAERNDNQPQHF,TGTGCCAGCAGTTACTCGCTAAAGGCCAGGGCGGAACGCAACGACAATCAGCCCCAGCATTTT,TRBJ1-5,TRBV6-2/TRBV6-3,-,-
CATSREKATNEKLFF,TGTGCCACCAGCAGGGAGAAAGCAACTAATGAAAAACTGTTTTTT,TRBJ1-4,TRBV15,-,-
CATRGQAGNTIYF,TGTGCCACCCGAGGACAGGCGGGAAACACCATATATTTT,TRBJ1-3,TRBV7-2,TRBD1,-
CASNKNGRNQPQHF,TGTGCCAGCAATAAGAACGGTCGCAATCAGCCCCAGCATTTT,TRBJ1-5,TRBV2,-,-
CASSSRRAGDTEAFF,TGCGCCAGCAGCTCCCGCCGGGCGGGGGACACTGAAGCTTTCTTT,TRBJ1-1,TRBV5-1,-,-
CASWGGENEKLFF,TGTGCCAGCTGGGGGGGGGAGAATGAAAAACTGTTTTTT,TRBJ1-4,TRBV2,-,-
CASSPGTGANYGYTF,TGTGCCAGCAGTCCCGGGACAGGGGCTAACTATGGCTACACCTTC,TRBJ1-2,TRBV5-5,TRBD1,-
CASSSDRAREKLFF,TGTGCCAGCAGCTCGGACAGGGCTCGCGAAAAACTGTTTTTT,TRBJ1-4,TRBV7-8,TRBD1,-
CASTEQRNQPQHF,TGTGCCAGCACGGAACAGCGCAATCAGCCCCAGCATTTT,TRBJ1-5,TRBV6-5,-,-
CASTNSGLTEAFF,TGTGCCAGTACTAATTCAGGGTTGACTGAAGCTTTCTTT,TRBJ1-1,TRBV19,-,once
CASSTGDSPLHF,TGTGCCAGCAGTACAGGGGATTCACCCCTCCACTTT,TRBJ1-6,TRBV6-5,TRBD1,-
CASSPSAGSYSPLHF,TGTGCCAGCAGCCCGTCGGCGGGATCGTATTCACCCCTCCACTTT,TRBJ1-6,TRBV7-8,-,-
CASSYRGGVRRPFF,TGTGCCAGCAGTTATCGAGGGGGGGTTCGGCGGCCGTTCTTC,TRBJ2-1,TRBV6-5,-,-
CASSTGAREQFF,TGTGCCAGCAGTACTGGGGCCCGAGAGCAGTTCTTC,TRBJ2-1,TRBV2,-,-
CASSDRTSGGAYEQYF,TGTGCCAGCAGTGACCGGACTAGCGGGGGAGCCTACGAGCAGTACTTC,TRBJ2-7,TRBV6-1,TRBD2,-
CASSLYGSSGNTIYF,TGTGCCAGCAGCTTATATGGTAGCTCTGGAAACACCATATATTTT,TRBJ1-3,TRBV7-6,-,-
CASSFSGGEETQYF,TGTGCCAGCAGCTTTAGCGGGGGTGAAGAGACCCAGTACTTC,TRBJ2-5,TRBV7-2,TRBD2,few
CASPTRGLHRQPQHF,TGTGCCAGCCCAACGAGGGGGCTCCATCGTCAGCCCCAGCATTTT,TRBJ1-5,TRBV21-1,-,-
CASSSGLGGTYEQYF,TGTGCCAGCAGTTCCGGACTAGGTGGCACGTACGAGCAGTACTTC,TRBJ2-7,TRBV5-4,TRBD2,-
CATSRERGSGTDTQYF,TGTGCCACCAGCAGAGAGCGGGGTAGCGGCACAGATACGCAGTATTTT,TRBJ2-3,TRBV15,-,-
CASSQGDRWYTEAFF,TGTGCCAGCAGCCAAGGGGACAGGTGGTACACTGAAGCTTTCTTT,TRBJ1-1,TRBV7-9,TRBD1,few
CSVEAGGAEEAFF,TGCAGCGTTGAAGCGGGAGGGGCAGAGGAAGCTTTCTTT,TRBJ1-1,TRBV29-1,-,-
CASSEWDSIILYF,TGTGCCAGCAGTGAATGGGACAGTATTATTCTGTACTTC,TRBJ2-7,TRBV6-1,TRBD1,-
CAWRAPARINTGELFF,TGTGCCTGGAGGGCCCCCGCCAGAATCAACACCGGGGAGCTGTTTTTT,TRBJ2-2,TRBV30,-,-
CASSLGTTSLPYGYTF,TGCGCCAGCAGCCTCGGGACTACCTCTCTCCCCTATGGCTACACCTTC,TRBJ1-2,TRBV4-1,-,-
CASSIGGNPNEKLFF,TGTGCCAGCAGCATCGGGGGAAACCCTAATGAAAAACTGTTTTTT,TRBJ1-4,TRBV7-8,-,-
CSAREAETQYF,TGCAGTGCTAGAGAGGCAGAGACCCAGTACTTC,TRBJ2-5,TRBV20-1,-,-
CASSQGIAGGQETQYF,TGTGCCAGCAGCCAAGGGATAGCGGGGGGGCAAGAGACCCAGTACTTC,TRBJ2-5,TRBV3-1/TRBV3-2,TRBD2,-
CASSQYDTEAFF,TGTGCCAGCAGCCAATATGACACTGAAGCTTTCTTT,TRBJ1-1,TRBV14,-,once
CASSHRRDSPLHF,TGTGCCAGCAGTCACAGGAGGGATTCACCCCTCCACTTT,TRBJ1-6,TRBV25-1,-,-
CASSGQGPYEQYF,TGTGCCAGCAGTGGACAGGGACCCTACGAGCAGTACTTC,TRBJ2-7,TRBV12-3/TRBV12-4,TRBD1,few
CASSGIVSGVDTQYF,TGTGCCAGCAGCGGAATAGTAAGCGGGGTAGATACGCAGTATTTT,TRBJ2-3,TRBV7-6,TRBD2,-
CASSESGYNQPQHF,TGTGCCAGCAGTGAATCAGGGTACAATCAGCCCCAGCATTTT,TRBJ1-5,TRBV6-1,-,-
CASSSSREQYF,TGTGCCAGCAGTTCCAGCAGGGAGCAGTACTTC,TRBJ2-7,TRBV6-5,-,-
CASRSGTLENTEAFF,TGTGCCAGTAGATCCGGGACTCTTGAGAACACTGAAGCTTTCTTT,TRBJ1-1,TRBV19,-,-
CASSYSISHYTF,TGTGCCAGCAGTTACTCGATCAGTCACTACACCTTC,TRBJ1-2,TRBV6-2/TRBV6-3,-,-
CASSDHGGRNSPLHF,TGTGCCAGCAGTGATCACGGGGGGCGGAATTCACCCCTCCACTTT,TRBJ1-6,TRBV6-1,-,once
CSGTGGWTGELFF,TGCAGCGGCACAGGGGGATGGACCGGGGAGCTGTTTTTT,TRBJ2-2,TRBV29-1,TRBD1,-
CATSPGTVNQPQHF,TGTGCCACCTCCCCCGGGACAGTAAATCAGCCCCAGCATTTT,TRBJ1-5,TRBV27,TRBD1,-
CASSVQTTNYGYTF,TGTGCCAGCAGCGTCCAGACAACTAACTATGGCTACACCTTC,TRBJ1-2,TRBV7-9,-,-
CASSSSLETQYF,TGCGCCAGCAGTTCCTCCCTGGAGACCCAGTACTTC,TRBJ2-5,TRBV5-1,-,-
CASSFIGASGTEAFF,TGTGCCAGCAGCTTTATCGGAGCGTCTGGCACTGAAGCTTTCTTT,TRBJ1-1,TRBV5-4,-,-
CASKGNPIYGYTF,TGTGCCAGCAAGGGGAATCCCATCTATGGCTACACCTTC,TRBJ1-2,TRBV6-5,-,-
CAISERGNREAFF,TGTGCCATCAGTGAGAGGGGAAACAGAGAAGCTTTCTTT,TRBJ1-1,TRBV10-3,-,-
CASSQEGGYNSPLHF,TGTGCCAGCAGCCAAGAAGGGGGTTATAATTCACCCCTCCACTTT,TRBJ1-6,TRBV3-1/TRBV3-2,-,-
CSVSRSGGPGETQYF,TGCAGCGTTAGTCGGAGCGGGGGGCCAGGAGAGACCCAGTACTTC,TRBJ2-5,TRBV29-1,TRBD2,-
CAIMGGSYNEQFF,TGTGCCATAATGGGGGGCTCCTACAATGAGCAGTTCTTC,TRBJ2-1,TRBV10-3,-,-
CASSSRSSVETQYF,TGTGCCAGCAGCTCGAGGTCCTCAGTAGAGACCCAGTACTTC,TRBJ2-5,TRBV11-3,-,-
CASSLTGKNQPQHF,TGTGCCAGCAGTTTGACAGGGAAAAATCAGCCCCAGCATTTT,TRBJ1-5,TRBV28,TRBD1,once
CASSFADRGYTF,TGTGCCAGCAGCTTCGCAGACAGAGGCTACACCTTC,TRBJ1-2,TRBV7-9,-,-
CASSLAGLAGGSYNEQFF,TGTGCCAGCAGCTTAGCTGGACTAGCGGGGGGCTCCTACAATGAGCAGTTCTTC,TRBJ2-1,TRBV7-9,TRBD2,-
CASSRDYTGELFF,TGTGCCAGCAGCCGGGACTACACCGGGGAGCTGTTTTTT,TRBJ2-2,TRBV6-2/TRBV6-3,-,-
CASSPLISGQGEEKLFF,TGTGCCAGCAGCCCATTAATCTCGGGACAGGGAGAAGAAAAACTGTTTTTT,TRBJ1-4,TRBV3-1/TRBV3-2,TRBD1,-
CASSKVLGGGSDTQYF,TGCGCCAGCAGCAAGGTTTTGGGAGGGGGGTCAGATACGCAGTATTTT,TRBJ2-3,TRBV4-3,-,-
CASSSRVTGELFF,TGTGCCAGCAGTTCCAGGGTAACCGGGGAGCTGTTTTTT,TRBJ2-2,TRBV27,-,-